Sequencing of this TCR beta chain was carried out in a study of HIV-infected patients and healthy controls. TCRdb processed the 5' RACE reads anew with MiXCR; each CDR3 protein has one entry. In the table there are over 55,000 distinct CDR3 sequences, about 16% of which are singletons. V was cut by 3 bases and J by 1 base, with 12 bases left in between. CDR3 length equals 15 residues. CDR1 and CDR2 (germline): KGHSH, LQKENI. The source is a human donor in good health. The sample consisted of CD4+ T cells from blood. This chain uses TRBV18 with TRBJ2-5, with TRBD1 as a possible D gene (5 bases). The CDR3 region is CASSPLGVTQETQYF. The CDR3 region has the DNA TGTGCCAGCTCACCCCTAGGGGTGACCCAAGAGACCCAGTACTTC.